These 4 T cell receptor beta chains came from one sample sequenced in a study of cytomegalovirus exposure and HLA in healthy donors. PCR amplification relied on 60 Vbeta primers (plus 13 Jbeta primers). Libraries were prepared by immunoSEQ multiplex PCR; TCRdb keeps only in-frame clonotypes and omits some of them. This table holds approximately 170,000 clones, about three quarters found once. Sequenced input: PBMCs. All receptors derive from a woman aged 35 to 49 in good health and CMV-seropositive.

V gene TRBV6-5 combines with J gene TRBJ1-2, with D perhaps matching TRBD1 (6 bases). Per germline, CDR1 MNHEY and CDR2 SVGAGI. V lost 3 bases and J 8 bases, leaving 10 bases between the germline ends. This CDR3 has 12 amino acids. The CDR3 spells CASSYWGGGYTF. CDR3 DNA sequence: TGTGCCAGCAGTTATTGGGGGGGCGGCTACACCTTC.

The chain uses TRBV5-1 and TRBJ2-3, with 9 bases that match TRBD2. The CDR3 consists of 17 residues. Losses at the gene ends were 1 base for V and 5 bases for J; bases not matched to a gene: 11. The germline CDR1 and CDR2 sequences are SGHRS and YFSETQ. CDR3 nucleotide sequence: TGCGCCAGCAGCTTGAATCGCGGGGGGGGCCTCGTAGATACGCAGTATTTT. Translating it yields CASSLNRGGGLVDTQYF.

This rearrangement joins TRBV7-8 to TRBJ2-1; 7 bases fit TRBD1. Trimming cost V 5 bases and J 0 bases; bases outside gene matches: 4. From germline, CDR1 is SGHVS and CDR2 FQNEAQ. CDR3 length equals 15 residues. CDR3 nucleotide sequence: TGTGCCAGCAGCCCGGACAGGACCTCCTACAATGAGCAGTTCTTC. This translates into CASSPDRTSYNEQFF.

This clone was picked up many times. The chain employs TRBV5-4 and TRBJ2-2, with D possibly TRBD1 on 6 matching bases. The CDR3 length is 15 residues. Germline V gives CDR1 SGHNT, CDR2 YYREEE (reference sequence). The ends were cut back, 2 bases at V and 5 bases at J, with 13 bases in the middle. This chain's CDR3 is CASSFSRGRTGELFF. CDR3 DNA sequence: TGTGCCAGCAGCTTTTCCAGGGGCCGGACCGGGGAGCTGTTTTTT. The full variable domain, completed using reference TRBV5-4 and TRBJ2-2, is ETGVTQSPTHLIKTRGQQVTLRCSSQSGHNTVSWYQQALGQGPQFIFQYYREEENGRGNFPPRFSGLQFPNYSSELNVNALELDDSALYLCASSFSRGRTGELFFGEGSRLTVL.